This passage covers 32 T cell receptor beta chains from one sample sequenced in a study of cytomegalovirus exposure and HLA in healthy donors. Libraries were prepared by immunoSEQ multiplex PCR; TCRdb keeps only in-frame clonotypes and omits some of them. The sample lists a few hundred thousand clones; around 87% were seen once. Sequencing was done on a sample of PBMCs. Receptors originate from a woman aged 18-35 years in good health and CMV-seronegative.

This sequence joins TRBV10-1 and TRBJ2-1, with D maybe TRBD2 (6 bases). The CDR3 consists of 12 residues. Trimming took 2 bases from V and 8 from J, leaving 7 bases between them. The germline gives CDR1 WNHNN, CDR2 SYGVQD (reference sequence). CDR3 amino acids: CASSETGDEQFF. The CDR3 DNA reads as TGCGCCAGCAGTGAGACGGGGGATGAGCAGTTCTTC.

The chain has TRBV2 and TRBJ1-2; D is perhaps TRBD1 (5 bases). Trimming removed 6 bases at V and 8 bases at J, with 37 bases between. This CDR3 has 20 residues. Germline CDR1 reads SNHLY; CDR2 reads FYNNEI. The CDR3 reads CASSRFGGSRWGRRKEGYTF. The CDR3 DNA is TGTGCCAGCAGCAGATTTGGGGGGTCCCGTTGGGGGAGAAGGAAGGAGGGCTACACCTTC.

The chain joins TRBV2 to TRBJ2-3; TRBD1 matches 10 bases. CDR1 SNHLY and CDR2 FYNNEI come from the germline V gene. With V trimmed by 6 bases and J by 7 bases, 7 bases remained unmatched. The CDR3 consists of 14 residues. The CDR3 region has the DNA TGTGCCAGCAGACCGACAGGGGGCATCCATACGCAGTATTTT. It encodes CASRPTGGIHTQYF.

The chain recombines TRBV5-6 with TRBJ1-5, with TRBD1 identical over 8 bases. Trimming removed 4 bases from V and 9 bases from J; junction bases left unmatched: 9. CDR1 and CDR2 from the germline V gene are SGHDT and YYEEEE. CDR3 length: 14 amino acids. As DNA, the CDR3 is TGTGCCAGCAGCAAAGGGACAGGCGCCGGGCCCCAGCATTTT. Its protein is CASSKGTGAGPQHF.

The chain uses TRBV29-1 and TRBJ2-1; 8 bases are shared with TRBD1. Germline V lookup: CDR1 SQVTM, CDR2 ANQGSEA. This CDR3 contains 13 residues. The J segment lost 3 bases and the V segment lost 7 bases, leaving 5 bases of the junction unmatched. The CDR3 here is CSAGTGFYNEQFF. CDR3 in DNA: TGCAGCGCCGGGACAGGATTCTACAATGAGCAGTTCTTC.

This clone was found once. V gene TRBV4-3 combines with J gene TRBJ2-3; D is uncertain. V was pared by 5 bases and J by 4 bases, with 10 bases between. This CDR3 spans 13 amino acids. CDR1 and CDR2 from the germline V gene are LGHNA and YSLEER. DNA of the CDR3: TGCGCCAGCAGCTACCTCTCGGCAGATACGCAGTATTTT. Translating gives CASSYLSADTQYF.

The chain is built from TRBV7-2 and TRBJ2-3; 13 bases line up with TRBD2. The CDR3 has 18 amino acids. Germline V gene data show CDR1 as SGHTA and CDR2 as FQGNSA. The ends lost 0 bases at V and 3 bases at J; junction bases unmatched: 6. The CDR3 is CASSLARTSGGGTDTQYF. CDR3 nucleotide sequence: TGTGCCAGCAGCTTAGCTCGGACTAGCGGGGGTGGGACAGATACGCAGTATTTT.

The V gene is TRBV7-2, the J gene TRBJ1-2; 9 bases map to TRBD1. Germline V lookup: CDR1 SGHTA, CDR2 FQGNSA. V lost 5 bases and J lost 5; bases outside the gene matches: 6. CDR3 length: 14 amino acids. CDR3 amino acids: CASSLGTGYYGYTF. The DNA of the CDR3 is TGTGCCAGCAGCCTAGGGACAGGGTATTATGGCTACACCTTC.

The V call is TRBV4-1, the J call TRBJ2-3, with TRBD2 matching over 11 bases. Germline V CDR1 and CDR2: MGHRA, YSYEKL. The V and J ends lost 3 bases and 3 bases, in that order; junction bases with no gene match: 8. This CDR3 spans 17 amino acids. The CDR3 loop reads CASSHSSGGAGTDTQYF. As DNA, the CDR3 is TGCGCCAGCAGCCACAGTAGCGGGGGGGCAGGGACAGATACGCAGTATTTT.

The chain has TRBV19 and TRBJ2-1; TRBD1 aligns across 9 bases. Germline CDR1 LNHDA, CDR2 SQIVND (reference sequence). CDR3 size: 17 residues. With 6 bases clipped from V and 3 bases from J, the junction kept 12 bases outside the gene matches. The CDR3 DNA sequence: TGTGCCAGTAGGGGATTGACAGGGGGGAACCTCTACAATGAGCAGTTCTTC. Translation gives CASRGLTGGNLYNEQFF.

This chain connects TRBV28 to TRBJ1-2; no reliable D call. Trimming removed 3 bases from V and 1 base from J, with 6 bases in between. This CDR3 is built from 13 residues. CDR1 is MDHEN and CDR2 is SYDVKM in the germline V gene. DNA for the CDR3: TGTGCCAGCAGTTTGCACGGTAACTATGGCTACACCTTC. Its translation is CASSLHGNYGYTF.

The V gene is TRBV29-1, the J gene TRBJ2-5; D perhaps matches TRBD2 (6 bases). Germline V gene sequence: CDR1 SQVTM, CDR2 ANQGSEA. V was cut by 7 bases and J by 5 bases, with 8 bases left in between. This CDR3 comprises 10 residues. As DNA, the CDR3 is TGCAGCGCGGGGGTGGAGACCCAGTACTTC. It codes for CSAGVETQYF.

V usage is TRBV5-4 and J usage is TRBJ1-1; D unclear. Looked up from germline, CDR1 is SGHNT and CDR2 is YYREEE (reference sequence). The V and J ends lost 2 bases and 1 base respectively, with 12 bases between them. The CDR3 runs 15 residues. CDR3 protein: CASSFLRRKNTEAFF. The CDR3 DNA reads TGTGCCAGCAGCTTTTTGAGGCGGAAGAACACTGAAGCTTTCTTT. The variable domain in full, completed from reference TRBV5-4 and TRBJ1-1, reads ETGVTQSPTHLIKTRGQQVTLRCSSQSGHNTVSWYQQALGQGPQFIFQYYREEENGRGNFPPRFSGLQFPNYSSELNVNALELDDSALYLCASSFLRRKNTEAFFGQGTRLTVV.

The chain carries TRBV5-6 and TRBJ1-4; 7 nucleotides line up with TRBD1. The CDR3 totals 14 residues. Germline V gives CDR1 SGHDT, CDR2 YYEEEE. With V trimmed by 6 bases and J by 4 bases, 6 bases remained unmatched. The CDR3 nucleotides read TGTGCCAGCACCCTACAGGGGTTTAATGAAAAACTGTTTTTT. The encoded protein is CASTLQGFNEKLFF.

The chain recombines TRBV9 with TRBJ2-2; a possible D gene is TRBD1 (5 bases). Deletions cut 0 bases from V and 0 bases from J, with 9 bases between. The length of the CDR3 is 16 residues. Germline assignment: CDR1 SGDLS and CDR2 YYNGEE. The CDR3 loop reads CASSVGVTANTGELFF. As DNA, the CDR3 is TGTGCCAGCAGCGTAGGTGTGACAGCGAACACCGGGGAGCTGTTTTTT.

This CDR3 reads CAISGTGNPYEQYV. The CDR3 bases are TGTGCCATCAGTGGGACAGGGAATCCCTACGAGCAGTACGTC. This chain joins TRBV10-3 and TRBJ2-7; 8 bases fit TRBD1. Trimming took 4 bases from V and 2 from J; bases not matched to a gene: 4. Germline lookup yields CDR1 ENHRY and CDR2 SYGVKD. The CDR3 extends over 14 amino acids.

The chain carries TRBV19 and TRBJ1-3; 7 bases are shared with TRBD1. The CDR3 spans 15 residues. The V segment lost 6 bases and the J segment 8 bases; nucleotides outside the gene matches: 13. Germline loops: CDR1 LNHDA, CDR2 SQIVND (reference sequence). CDR3 protein: CASREQGDRADTIYF. The CDR3 DNA reads TGTGCCAGTAGGGAGCAGGGCGACAGGGCGGACACCATATATTTT.

The chain uses TRBV19 and TRBJ2-7; 7 bases are a match to TRBD1. The germline V gene has CDR1 LNHDA and CDR2 SQIVND (reference sequence). With 3 bases clipped from V and 7 bases from J, the junction kept 9 bases outside the gene matches. This CDR3 region has 14 residues. CDR3 in amino acids: CASSIELYRGEQYV. CDR3 bases: TGTGCCAGTAGTATTGAGCTGTACAGGGGAGAGCAGTACGTC.

This clone was recorded once. CDR3 coding DNA: TGCGCCAGCAGCCACACAGGGGGGAATGAAAAACTGTTTTTT. This gives the protein CASSHTGGNEKLFF. This rearrangement joins TRBV4-1 to TRBJ1-4; TRBD1 matches 8 bases. Unmatched junction bases numbered 2, after V lost 3 bases and J lost 5 bases. The CDR3 is made up of 14 amino acids. Germline V gene sequence: CDR1 MGHRA, CDR2 YSYEKL.

This chain joins TRBV5-1 and TRBJ2-2; 12 bases are shared with TRBD2. Trimming took 6 bases from V and 6 from J; bases not matched to a gene: 6. This CDR3 has 15 amino acids. CDR1 and CDR2 from the germline V gene are SGHRS and YFSETQ. The CDR3 sequence is CASNRLAGAPGELFF. CDR3 coding DNA: TGCGCCAGCAACCGACTAGCGGGGGCCCCCGGGGAGCTGTTTTTT. The whole variable domain, filled in from reference TRBV5-1 and TRBJ2-2, reads KAGVTQTPRYLIKTRGQQVTLSCSPISGHRSVSWYQQTPGQGLQFLFEYFSETQRNKGNFPGRFSGRQFSNSRSEMNVSTLELGDSALYLCASNRLAGAPGELFFGEGSRLTVL.

The chain couples TRBV4-1 to TRBJ2-1; D is undetermined. V gave up 0 bases and J gave up 4 bases, with 13 bases separating them. The CDR3 totals 16 residues. Germline V gene lookup returns CDR1 MGHRA and CDR2 YSYEKL. Here the CDR3 reads CASSQDYNGRYNEQFF. In nucleotides, the CDR3 is TGCGCCAGCAGCCAAGATTATAATGGCAGGTACAATGAGCAGTTCTTC.

This clone occurred once. V and J are TRBV6-6 and TRBJ1-1; D gene uncertain. V was shortened by 6 bases and J by 6 bases, with 20 bases between the two germline ends. Germline CDR1 reads MNHNY; CDR2 reads SVGAGI (reference sequence). CDR3 length equals 15 residues. The CDR3: CASSPDPGTASEAFF. CDR3 DNA sequence: TGTGCCAGCAGCCCCGACCCGGGAACAGCCTCTGAAGCTTTCTTT.

V usage is TRBV6-1 and J usage is TRBJ2-7; 7 bases match TRBD1. The V gene end was trimmed by 1 base and the J gene end by 3 bases; junction bases not matched to a gene: 0. The CDR3 consists of 13 residues. Germline V CDR1 and CDR2: MNHNS, SASEGT. CDR3: CASSEDRGYEQYV. CDR3 nucleotides: TGTGCCAGCAGTGAAGACAGGGGCTACGAGCAGTACGTC.

The chain uses TRBV2 and TRBJ2-5; D possibly corresponds to TRBD2 (6 bases). The germline gives CDR1 SNHLY, CDR2 FYNNEI. CDR3 length: 14 residues. The V and J ends lost 5 bases and 2 bases respectively, with 12 bases between them. CDR3 DNA: TGTGCCAGCAGTTCGCCTAGCGCGCAAGAGACCCAGTACTTC. It yields the protein CASSSPSAQETQYF.

The V and J genes are TRBV2 and TRBJ1-1; D might be TRBD1 (6 bases). CDR3 length equals 11 residues. V lost 9 bases and J lost 8, with 13 bases in between. The V gene's germline CDR1 is SNHLY and CDR2 FYNNEI. The CDR3 DNA reads as TGTGCCAGTGAGGGGGACGGAGAAGCTTTCTTT. It yields the protein CASEGDGEAFF. The full variable domain, completed using reference TRBV2 and TRBJ1-1, is EPEVTQTPSHQVTQMGQEVILRCVPISNHLYFYWYRQILGQKVEFLVSFYNNEISEKSEIFDDQFSVERPDGSNFTLKIRSTKLEDSAMYFCASEGDGEAFFGQGTRLTVV.

The chain is built from TRBV6-6 and TRBJ2-7; 9 bases fit TRBD2. Trimming removed 7 bases from V and 5 bases from J; junction bases left unmatched: 3. This CDR3 has 12 residues. Germline V CDR1 and CDR2: MNHNY, SVGAGI (reference sequence). The CDR3 loop reads CASKRTSDEQYF. The CDR3 region has the DNA TGTGCCAGCAAAAGGACTAGCGACGAGCAGTACTTC.

The CDR3 protein is CASSVGWTGESYEQYF. The DNA of the CDR3 is TGTGCCAGCAGCGTAGGGTGGACAGGGGAATCCTACGAGCAGTACTTC. The chain recombines TRBV9 with TRBJ2-7; 9 bases fit TRBD1. Trimming removed 0 bases from V and 1 base from J; junction bases left unmatched: 5. The CDR3 has 16 residues. Looked up from germline, CDR1 is SGDLS and CDR2 is YYNGEE.

This rearrangement joins TRBV7-8 to TRBJ2-3, with TRBD2 identical over 11 bases. The ends lost 2 bases at V and 2 bases at J; junction bases unmatched: 6. The V gene's germline CDR1 is SGHVS and CDR2 FQNEAQ. The CDR3 extends over 17 amino acids. CDR3 DNA sequence: TGTGCCAGCAGCTTATTGTCTAGCGGGGGGTACACAGATACGCAGTATTTT. Amino acids: CASSLLSSGGYTDTQYF.

Regarding this clone: Germline is not matched at one junction end, which may reflect a read error. The chain links TRBV10-3 to TRBJ2-3, with D perhaps TRBD2 (6 bases). Germline-derived CDR1 and CDR2 are ENHRY and SYGVKD. The CDR3 has 15 amino acids. Here the CDR3 reads CASSSGDPGTDTQYF. The CDR3 DNA is TGTGCCAGCAGTTCGGGGGATCCGGGCACAGATACGCAGTATTTT.

The chain recombines TRBV9 with TRBJ1-1; D call uncertain. The ends were cut back, 0 bases at V and 5 bases at J, with 8 bases in the middle. CDR1 is SGDLS, CDR2 YYNGEE, per germline. The CDR3 extends over 13 amino acids. This CDR3 is CASSVGTVTEAFF. The CDR3, as DNA: TGTGCCAGCAGCGTAGGAACAGTTACTGAAGCTTTCTTT.

This sequence joins TRBV4-1 and TRBJ2-5; TRBD1 might be the D (7 bases). Germline CDR1 and CDR2: MGHRA and YSYEKL. Trimming took off 1 base at V and 4 bases at J, with 16 bases between the two ends. CDR3 length: 16 amino acids. The CDR3: CASSQGHRGGIETQYF. The CDR3 DNA follows: TGCGCCAGCAGCCAAGGACACAGGGGAGGTATAGAGACCCAGTACTTC.

The rearrangement links TRBV6-1 to TRBJ1-2, with D tentatively TRBD1 (5 bases). V lost 6 bases and J lost 5, with 19 bases in between. The CDR3 is 15 amino acids. From germline, CDR1 is MNHNS and CDR2 SASEGT. Here the CDR3 reads CASRSRPGEGYGYTF. DNA for the CDR3: TGTGCCAGCAGGTCTCGTCCGGGAGAGGGGTATGGCTACACCTTC.